The next 13 T cell receptor beta chains were all read from a single sample in a study of blood T cell repertoires in COVID-19. The repertoire was sequenced with immunoSEQ multiplex PCR; TCRdb's copy has only in-frame clones and lacks some. The sample includes 150,000 to 200,000 clones, 90% to 95% of them seen just once. The sample comprised peripheral blood. These receptors all stem from a man aged 45 to 65 with acute or convalescent COVID-19.

The V and J genes are TRBV5-4 and TRBJ1-1, with a weak D call TRBD1 (6 bases). In germline, CDR1 is SGHNT, CDR2 YYREEE (reference sequence). V lost 4 bases and J 3 bases, leaving 10 bases between the germline ends. The CDR3 length is 13 residues. The CDR3 coding sequence is TGTGCCAGCAGCCTGAACAGGGACACTGAAGCTTTCTTT. This codes for CASSLNRDTEAFF.

The gene calls are TRBV5-4 and TRBJ2-1, with 8 bases fitting TRBD2. The ends lost 4 bases at V and 2 bases at J; junction bases unmatched: 5. The CDR3 loop spans 15 amino acids. Germline V gene sequence: CDR1 SGHNT, CDR2 YYREEE (reference sequence). The CDR3 DNA reads TGTGCCAGCAGCCAAGCGGGAGCCGCCTACAATGAGCAGTTCTTC. This sequence encodes CASSQAGAAYNEQFF.

The chain recombines TRBV6-5 with TRBJ1-4; D unclear. This CDR3 is 14 amino acids long. Germline lookup yields CDR1 MNHEY and CDR2 SVGAGI. The V and J ends lost 2 bases and 3 bases respectively, with 7 bases between them. CDR3 in amino acids: CASSYGQPNEKLFF. CDR3 nucleotide sequence: TGTGCCAGCAGTTACGGGCAGCCTAATGAAAAACTGTTTTTT.

V usage is TRBV25-1 and J usage is TRBJ2-1, with D possibly being TRBD2 (6 bases). Germline lookup yields CDR1 MGHDK and CDR2 SYGVNS. This CDR3 is 15 amino acids long. V was pared by 7 bases and J by 6 bases, with 19 bases between. CDR3 region: CASKSHGRWLNEQFF. The CDR3 DNA is TGTGCCAGCAAGAGTCATGGGAGGTGGCTCAATGAGCAGTTCTTC.

CDR3 in amino acids: CASIGEWWGQGAHEQFF. The CDR3 region has the DNA TGTGCCAGCATTGGGGAATGGTGGGGACAGGGGGCGCATGAGCAGTTCTTC. The chain recombines TRBV2 with TRBJ2-1; 12 bases map to TRBD1. The CDR3 runs to 17 residues. V shed 7 bases and J 8 bases; nucleotides not matched to a gene: 15. CDR1 and CDR2 from the germline V gene are SNHLY and FYNNEI.

The genes are TRBV28 and TRBJ1-6; D unclear. V lost 3 bases and J lost 4, with 10 bases in between. The CDR3 extends over 15 amino acids. Germline CDR1 MDHEN, CDR2 SYDVKM. The CDR3 region is CASSFSSRYNSPLHF. The CDR3 DNA reads as TGTGCCAGCAGTTTTTCCAGTCGATATAATTCACCCCTCCACTTT.

The chain is built from TRBV27 and TRBJ1-5; D gene uncertain. Germline values: CDR1 MNHEY, CDR2 SMNVEV (reference sequence). V lost 5 bases, J lost 0 bases, and 8 bases lay in between. This CDR3 comprises 14 residues. The CDR3 is CASSGLSSNQPQHF. The CDR3 region has the DNA TGTGCCAGCAGTGGTCTCAGTAGCAATCAGCCCCAGCATTTT.

This clone was recorded once. In DNA, the CDR3 is TGCGCCAGCAGCCAAGACAGCACCGGGACAGTTAACACTGAAGCTTTCTTT. Encoded protein: CASSQDSTGTVNTEAFF. The chain links TRBV4-3 to TRBJ1-1; TRBD1 matches 7 bases. Germline-derived CDR1 and CDR2 are LGHNA and YSLEER. J was trimmed by 2 bases and V by 0 bases; bases with no gene match: 9. This CDR3 has 17 amino acids.

CDR3 in DNA: TGCGCCAGCAGCACGCAAGGTCCCGGGACAGGGGACGAGCAGTACTTC. It translates to CASSTQGPGTGDEQYF. The chain carries TRBV5-1 and TRBJ2-7, with TRBD1 identical over 10 bases. The germline CDR1 and CDR2 sequences are SGHRS and YFSETQ. V gave up 4 bases and J gave up 5 bases; unmatched junction bases: 12. This CDR3 has 16 residues.

The V gene is TRBV6-6, the J gene TRBJ2-4; 7 bases align to TRBD1. The CDR3 covers 16 residues. CDR1 is MNHNY and CDR2 is SVGAGI in the germline V gene (reference sequence). The junction had 6 bases not matched to a gene; V was cut back by 4 bases and J by 0 bases. The CDR3 bases are TGTGCCAGCAGTTTAGGGGGCCAACTAGCCAAAAACATTCAGTACTTC. Translation gives CASSLGGQLAKNIQYF.

The chain recombines TRBV7-3 with TRBJ1-6; perhaps TRBD1 as D (6 bases). The CDR3 is 13 amino acids. CDR1 and CDR2 from the germline V gene are SGHTA and FQGTGA. Trimming took off 4 bases at V and 7 bases at J, with 8 bases between the two ends. For the CDR3, the DNA is TGTGCCAGCAGCTCAGGGGTCAATTCACCCCTCCACTTT. This encodes CASSSGVNSPLHF.

V usage is TRBV27 and J usage is TRBJ2-7; 9 bases match TRBD1. The CDR3 has 16 residues. Trimming removed 5 bases from V and 7 bases from J; junction bases left unmatched: 15. Germline CDR1 reads MNHEY; CDR2 reads SMNVEV (reference sequence). The CDR3 loop is CASSHTLGTGSGEQYF. CDR3 DNA: TGTGCCAGCAGTCACACCCTCGGGACAGGGTCGGGGGAGCAGTACTTC.

V usage is TRBV10-3 and J usage is TRBJ1-1; 11 bases match TRBD1. V gave up 6 bases and J gave up 5 bases; unmatched junction bases: 14. Looked up from germline, CDR1 is ENHRY and CDR2 is SYGVKD. This CDR3 spans 17 amino acids. The CDR3 here is CAIRSSGQGAIGTEAFF. The DNA for the CDR3 is TGTGCCATCAGGAGTTCAGGACAGGGGGCAATAGGGACTGAAGCTTTCTTT.